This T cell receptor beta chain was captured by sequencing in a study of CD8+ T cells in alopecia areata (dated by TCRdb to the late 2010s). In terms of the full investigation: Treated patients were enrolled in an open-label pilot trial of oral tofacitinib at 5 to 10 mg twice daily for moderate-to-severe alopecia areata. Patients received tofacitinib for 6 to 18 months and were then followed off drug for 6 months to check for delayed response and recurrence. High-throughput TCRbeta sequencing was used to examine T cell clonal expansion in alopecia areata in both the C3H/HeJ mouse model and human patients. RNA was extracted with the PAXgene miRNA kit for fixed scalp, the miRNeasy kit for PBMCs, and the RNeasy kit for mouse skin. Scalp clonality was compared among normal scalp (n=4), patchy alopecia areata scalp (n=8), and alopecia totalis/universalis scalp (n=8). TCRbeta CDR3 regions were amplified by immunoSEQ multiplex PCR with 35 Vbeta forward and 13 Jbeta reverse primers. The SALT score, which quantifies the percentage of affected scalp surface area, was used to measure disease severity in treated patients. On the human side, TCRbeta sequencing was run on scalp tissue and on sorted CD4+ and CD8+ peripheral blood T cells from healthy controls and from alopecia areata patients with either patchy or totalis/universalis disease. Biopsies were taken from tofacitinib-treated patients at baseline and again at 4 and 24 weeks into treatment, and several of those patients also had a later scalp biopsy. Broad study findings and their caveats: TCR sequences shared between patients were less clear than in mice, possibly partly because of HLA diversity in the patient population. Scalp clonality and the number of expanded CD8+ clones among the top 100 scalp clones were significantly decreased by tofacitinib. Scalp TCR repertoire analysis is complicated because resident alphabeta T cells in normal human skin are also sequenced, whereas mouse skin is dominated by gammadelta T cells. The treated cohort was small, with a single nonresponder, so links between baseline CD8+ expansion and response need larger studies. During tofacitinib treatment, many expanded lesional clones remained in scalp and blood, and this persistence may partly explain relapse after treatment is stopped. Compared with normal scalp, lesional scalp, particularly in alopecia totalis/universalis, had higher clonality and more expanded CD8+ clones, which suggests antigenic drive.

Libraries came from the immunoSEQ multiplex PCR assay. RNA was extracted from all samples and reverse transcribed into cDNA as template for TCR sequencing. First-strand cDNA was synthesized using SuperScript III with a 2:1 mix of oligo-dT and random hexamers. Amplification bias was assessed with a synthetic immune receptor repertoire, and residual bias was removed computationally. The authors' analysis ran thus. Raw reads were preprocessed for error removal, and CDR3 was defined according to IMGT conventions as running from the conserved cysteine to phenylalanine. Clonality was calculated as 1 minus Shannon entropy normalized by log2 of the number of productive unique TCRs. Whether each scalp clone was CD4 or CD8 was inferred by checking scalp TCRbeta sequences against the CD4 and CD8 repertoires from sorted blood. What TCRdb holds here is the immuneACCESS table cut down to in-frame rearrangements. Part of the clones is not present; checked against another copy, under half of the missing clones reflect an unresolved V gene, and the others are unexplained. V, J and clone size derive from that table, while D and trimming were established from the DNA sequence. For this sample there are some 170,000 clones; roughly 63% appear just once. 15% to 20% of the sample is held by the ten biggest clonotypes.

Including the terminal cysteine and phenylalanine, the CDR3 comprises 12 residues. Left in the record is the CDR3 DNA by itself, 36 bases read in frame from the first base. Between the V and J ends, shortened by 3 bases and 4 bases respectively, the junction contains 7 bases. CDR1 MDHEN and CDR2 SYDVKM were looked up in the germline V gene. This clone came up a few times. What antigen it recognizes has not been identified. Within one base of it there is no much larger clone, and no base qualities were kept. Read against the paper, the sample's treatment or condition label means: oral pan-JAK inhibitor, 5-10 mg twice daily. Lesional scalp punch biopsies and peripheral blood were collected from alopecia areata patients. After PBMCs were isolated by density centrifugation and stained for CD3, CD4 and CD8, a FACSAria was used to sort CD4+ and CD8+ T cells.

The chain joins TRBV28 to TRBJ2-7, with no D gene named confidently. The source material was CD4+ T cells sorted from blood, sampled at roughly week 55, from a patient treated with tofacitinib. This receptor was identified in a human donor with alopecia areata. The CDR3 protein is CASSLSGYEQYF. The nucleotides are TGTGCCAGCAGTTTGTCGGGTTACGAGCAGTACTTC.